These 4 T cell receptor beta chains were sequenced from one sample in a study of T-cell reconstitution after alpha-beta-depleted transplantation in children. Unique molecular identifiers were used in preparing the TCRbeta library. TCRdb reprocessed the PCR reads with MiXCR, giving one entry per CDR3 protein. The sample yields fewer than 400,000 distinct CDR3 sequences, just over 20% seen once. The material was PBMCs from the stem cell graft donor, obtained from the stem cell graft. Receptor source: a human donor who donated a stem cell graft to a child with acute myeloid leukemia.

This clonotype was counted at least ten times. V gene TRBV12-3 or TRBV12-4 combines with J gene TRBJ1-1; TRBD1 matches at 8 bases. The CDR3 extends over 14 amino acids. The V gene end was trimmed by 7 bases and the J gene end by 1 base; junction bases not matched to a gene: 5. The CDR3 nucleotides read TGTGCCAGCACCCGGACAGGGCCGAACACTGAAGCTTTCTTT. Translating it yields CASTRTGPNTEAFF.

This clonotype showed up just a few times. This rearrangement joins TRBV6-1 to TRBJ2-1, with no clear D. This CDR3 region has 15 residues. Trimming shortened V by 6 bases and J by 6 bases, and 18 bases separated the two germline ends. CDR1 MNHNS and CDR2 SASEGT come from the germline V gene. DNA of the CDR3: TGTGCCAGCAGCCGATCCAGTGGGCGAGGCAATGAGCAGTTCTTC. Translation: CASSRSSGRGNEQFF.

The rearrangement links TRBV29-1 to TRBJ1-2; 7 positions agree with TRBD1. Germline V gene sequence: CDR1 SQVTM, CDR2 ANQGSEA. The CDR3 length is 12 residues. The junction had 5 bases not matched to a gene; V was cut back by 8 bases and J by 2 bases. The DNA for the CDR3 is TGCAGCATATTGGGACAGAACTATGGCTACACCTTC. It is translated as CSILGQNYGYTF.

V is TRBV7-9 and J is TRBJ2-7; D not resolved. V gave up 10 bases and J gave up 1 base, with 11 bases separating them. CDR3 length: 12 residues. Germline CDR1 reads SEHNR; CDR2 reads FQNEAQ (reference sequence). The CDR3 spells CATTSGSYEQYF. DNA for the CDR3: TGTGCCACTACCTCAGGATCCTACGAGCAGTACTTC.